Below, 17 T cell receptor beta chains from the same sample are listed, as sequenced in a study of T cell responses to AZD1222 COVID-19 vaccine. The protocol was immunoSEQ multiplex PCR, while the TCRdb copy is restricted to in-frame clones and leaves out a portion. This sample has approximately 8,000 clones, with approximately 88% found just once. The sequencing used peripheral blood, collected 28 days after the second AZD1222 dose. The receptors derive from an adult who received the AZD1222 COVID-19 vaccine.

The chain uses TRBV28 and TRBJ2-4, with D possibly matching TRBD2 (6 bases). The CDR3 covers 12 residues. Germline CDR1 is MDHEN and CDR2 is SYDVKM. The germline V and J ends were trimmed by 5 bases and 14 bases, with 16 bases remaining between them. In DNA form, the CDR3 reads TGTGCCAGCAGTACCTGGGAGGACATAAAGTACTTC. Translated: CASSTWEDIKYF.

The V gene is TRBV6-4, the J gene TRBJ2-1; 9 bases align to TRBD2. This CDR3 has 15 amino acids. The J segment lost 9 bases and the V segment lost 0 bases, leaving 6 bases of the junction unmatched. Germline lookup yields CDR1 MRHNA and CDR2 SNTAGT. CDR3 bases: TGTGCCAGCAGTGACTCCGGCGGGGGGGCCGGTGAGCAGTTCTTC. Its translation: CASSDSGGGAGEQFF.

The chain uses TRBV2 and TRBJ2-3, with 8 bases aligning to TRBD2. The V gene's germline CDR1 is SNHLY and CDR2 FYNNEI. This CDR3 is built from 17 residues. V dropped 7 bases and J dropped 0; count of bases not matched to a gene: 12. The CDR3 loop is CASTRGPGTRSTDTQYF. CDR3 bases: TGTGCCAGCACCAGGGGACCCGGGACTAGAAGCACAGATACGCAGTATTTT.

The table lists this clone with a few counts. The rearrangement uses TRBV14 and TRBJ2-5; no definite D call. Germline CDR1 SGHDN, CDR2 FVKESK. The CDR3 length is 14 residues. V shed 1 base and J shed 4 bases, with 10 bases lying between them. The CDR3 sequence is CASSQASYGETQYF. The CDR3 region has the DNA TGTGCCAGCAGCCAAGCTTCCTACGGAGAGACCCAGTACTTC.

The gene calls are TRBV7-9 and TRBJ1-1; 10 bases align to TRBD1. This CDR3 comprises 15 residues. With 6 bases clipped from V and 7 bases from J, the junction kept 11 bases outside the gene matches. Germline CDR1 SEHNR, CDR2 FQNEAQ (reference sequence). The CDR3 DNA sequence: TGTGCCAGCAGTTACGACAGGGGGCGCGAAAATGAAGCTTTCTTT. The encoded protein is CASSYDRGRENEAFF.

The V call is TRBV7-2, the J call TRBJ1-6, with a weak D call TRBD1 (6 bases). The CDR3 length is 15 residues. Germline V lookup: CDR1 SGHTA, CDR2 FQGNSA. Trimming cost V 5 bases and J 5 bases, with 13 bases left between them. The DNA of the CDR3 is TGTGCCAGCAGCCTTAGGGGGAATGATAATTCACCCCTCCACTTT. Amino acids: CASSLRGNDNSPLHF.

This chain joins TRBV19 and TRBJ2-3; 8 positions agree with TRBD1. This CDR3 is built from 18 residues. Germline V gene sequence: CDR1 LNHDA, CDR2 SQIVND (reference sequence). The trim removed 2 bases at V and 2 bases at J, leaving 12 bases unmatched. CDR3 in amino acids: CASSISGGNRFSTDTQYF. In DNA form, the CDR3 reads TGTGCCAGTAGTATATCAGGGGGCAATAGATTTTCCACAGATACGCAGTATTTT.

This chain uses TRBV4-1 with TRBJ1-2; 7 bases match TRBD1. The CDR3 extends over 16 amino acids. V shed 3 bases and J 7 bases; nucleotides not matched to a gene: 14. Germline V gene data show CDR1 as MGHRA and CDR2 as YSYEKL. The CDR3 reads CASSQPSGQRWGGYTF. CDR3 DNA: TGCGCCAGCAGCCAGCCCTCGGGACAGCGGTGGGGTGGCTACACCTTC.

The chain carries TRBV19 and TRBJ1-2; TRBD1 aligns across 7 bases. The V segment lost 3 bases and the J segment 6 bases; nucleotides outside the gene matches: 7. Germline V gene lookup returns CDR1 LNHDA and CDR2 SQIVND (reference sequence). The CDR3 consists of 14 residues. The CDR3, as DNA: TGTGCCAGTAGTATGACAGGGCGAATGGATGGCTACACCTTC. This sequence encodes CASSMTGRMDGYTF.

This CDR3 reads CASSFRDGSYEQYF. The CDR3 nucleotides read TGTGCCAGCTCATTCCGGGACGGTTCCTACGAGCAGTACTTC. The V and J genes are TRBV18 and TRBJ2-7, with D perhaps assigned TRBD1 or TRBD2 (5 bases each). Between the trimmed V and J ends, which lost 5 bases and 1 base, there was a span of 12 bases. The V gene's germline CDR1 is KGHSH and CDR2 LQKENI. The CDR3 covers 14 residues.

The J gene is TRBJ1-4, the V gene TRBV5-1, with D maybe TRBD1 (6 bases). The CDR3 is made up of 15 amino acids. Germline CDR1 SGHRS, CDR2 YFSETQ. V was pared by 0 bases and J by 5 bases, with 11 bases between. CDR3 residues: CASSLDGRGNEKLFF. Written as DNA, the CDR3 is TGCGCCAGCAGCTTGGACGGCAGGGGAAATGAAAAACTGTTTTTT.

The chain joins TRBV19 to TRBJ2-2; D possibly corresponds to TRBD2 (5 bases). The germline V and J ends were trimmed by 7 bases and 1 base, with 13 bases remaining between them. This CDR3 spans 15 amino acids. Germline CDR1 reads LNHDA; CDR2 reads SQIVND (reference sequence). The CDR3: CASTRVAGNTGELFF. CDR3 DNA sequence: TGTGCCAGTACCCGGGTCGCGGGGAACACCGGGGAGCTGTTTTTT.

The chain recombines TRBV29-1 with TRBJ2-3, with 10 bases identical to TRBD2. Germline CDR1 and CDR2: SQVTM and ANQGSEA. The CDR3 extends over 18 amino acids. Unmatched junction bases numbered 17, after V lost 8 bases and J lost 0 bases. CDR3 DNA: TGCAGCTCTACTCCAATAGGACTAGCGGAAACTAGCACAGATACGCAGTATTTT. Protein product: CSSTPIGLAETSTDTQYF.

The gene calls are TRBV30 and TRBJ2-2; D call uncertain. This CDR3 is 13 amino acids long. The germline CDR1 and CDR2 sequences are GTSNPN and SVGIG (reference sequence). Trimming cost V 3 bases and J 4 bases, with 9 bases left between them. CDR3 loop: CAWRGPSTGELFF. CDR3 DNA sequence: TGTGCCTGGAGGGGCCCCTCCACCGGGGAGCTGTTTTTT.

The chain carries TRBV29-1 and TRBJ2-3, with 9 bases matching TRBD2. This CDR3 contains 13 residues. V shed 4 bases, J shed 4 bases, and the junction held 3 bases outside the gene matches. Germline CDR1 is SQVTM and CDR2 is ANQGSEA. CDR3 region: CSVGGLASDTQYF. The CDR3 DNA follows: TGCAGCGTTGGGGGACTAGCATCAGATACGCAGTATTTT.

CDR3 DNA: TGTGCTAGTGGTTTCGACACTGAAGCTTTCTTT. Its protein is CASGFDTEAFF. The chain joins TRBV12-5 to TRBJ1-1; D remains ambiguous. The CDR3 has 11 residues. Germline V gene lookup returns CDR1 LGHNT and CDR2 FRNRAP. V lost 3 bases and J lost 3, with 2 bases in between.

The chain is built from TRBV2 and TRBJ2-5, with D maybe TRBD2 (5 bases). V was shortened by 1 base and J by 3 bases, with 9 bases between the two germline ends. CDR3 size: 14 residues. Germline loops: CDR1 SNHLY, CDR2 FYNNEI. Written as DNA, the CDR3 is TGTGCCAGCAGTGAAGTGACCGGGGAAGAGACCCAGTACTTC. Residues: CASSEVTGEETQYF.